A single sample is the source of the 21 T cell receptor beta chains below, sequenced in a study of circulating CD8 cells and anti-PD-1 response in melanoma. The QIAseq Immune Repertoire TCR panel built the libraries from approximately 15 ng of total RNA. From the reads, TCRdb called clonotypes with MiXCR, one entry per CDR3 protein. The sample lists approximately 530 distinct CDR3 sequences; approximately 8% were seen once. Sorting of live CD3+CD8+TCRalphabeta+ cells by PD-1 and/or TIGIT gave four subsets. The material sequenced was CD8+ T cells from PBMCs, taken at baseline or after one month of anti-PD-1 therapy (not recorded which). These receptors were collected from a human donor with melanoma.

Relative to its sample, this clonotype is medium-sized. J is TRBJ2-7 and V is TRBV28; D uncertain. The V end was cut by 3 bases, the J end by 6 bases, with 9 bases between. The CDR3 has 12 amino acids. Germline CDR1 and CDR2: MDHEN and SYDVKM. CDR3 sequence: CASSFSTAEQYF. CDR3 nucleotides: TGTGCCAGCAGTTTTTCGACGGCCGAGCAGTACTTC.

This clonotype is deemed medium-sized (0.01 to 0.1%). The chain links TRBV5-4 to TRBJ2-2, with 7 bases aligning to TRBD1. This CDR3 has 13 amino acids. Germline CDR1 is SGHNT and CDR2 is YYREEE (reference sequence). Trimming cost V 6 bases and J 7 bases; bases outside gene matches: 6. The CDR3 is CASKSGGNGELFF. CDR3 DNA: TGTGCCAGCAAGTCAGGGGGTAACGGGGAGCTGTTTTTT.

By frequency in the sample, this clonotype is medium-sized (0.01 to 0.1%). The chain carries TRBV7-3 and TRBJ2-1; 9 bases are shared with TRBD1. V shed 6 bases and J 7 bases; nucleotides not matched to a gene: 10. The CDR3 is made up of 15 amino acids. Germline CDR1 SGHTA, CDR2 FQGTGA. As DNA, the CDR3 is TGTGCCAGCAGTTCCCACGGACAGGGGCTGAATGAGCAGTTCTTC. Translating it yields CASSSHGQGLNEQFF.

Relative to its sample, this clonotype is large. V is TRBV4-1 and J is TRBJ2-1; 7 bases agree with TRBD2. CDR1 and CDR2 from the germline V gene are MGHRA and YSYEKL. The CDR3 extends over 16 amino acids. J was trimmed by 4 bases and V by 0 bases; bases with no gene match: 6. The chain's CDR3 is CASSQDLGGGYNEQFF. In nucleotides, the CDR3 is TGCGCCAGCAGCCAAGATCTGGGCGGGGGTTACAATGAGCAGTTCTTC.

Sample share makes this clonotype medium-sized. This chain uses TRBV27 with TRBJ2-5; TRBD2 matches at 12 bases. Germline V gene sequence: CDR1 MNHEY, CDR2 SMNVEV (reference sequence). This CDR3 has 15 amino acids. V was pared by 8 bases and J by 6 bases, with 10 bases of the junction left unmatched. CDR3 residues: CASRPSGGALKTQYF. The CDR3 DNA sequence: TGTGCCAGCCGGCCTAGCGGGGGGGCCTTAAAGACCCAGTACTTC.

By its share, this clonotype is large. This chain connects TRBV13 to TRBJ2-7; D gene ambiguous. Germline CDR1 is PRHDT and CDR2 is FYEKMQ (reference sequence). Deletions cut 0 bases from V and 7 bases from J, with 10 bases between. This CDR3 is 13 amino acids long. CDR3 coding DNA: TGTGCCAGCAGCTTAGGAGCAGACCGGGAGCAGTACTTC. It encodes CASSLGADREQYF.

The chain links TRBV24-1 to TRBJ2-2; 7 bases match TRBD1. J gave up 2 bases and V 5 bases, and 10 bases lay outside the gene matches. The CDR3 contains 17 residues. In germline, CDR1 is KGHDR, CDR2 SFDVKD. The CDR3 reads CATSGPQGRINTGELFF. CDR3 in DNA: TGTGCCACCAGTGGACCACAGGGGAGAATAAACACCGGGGAGCTGTTTTTT.

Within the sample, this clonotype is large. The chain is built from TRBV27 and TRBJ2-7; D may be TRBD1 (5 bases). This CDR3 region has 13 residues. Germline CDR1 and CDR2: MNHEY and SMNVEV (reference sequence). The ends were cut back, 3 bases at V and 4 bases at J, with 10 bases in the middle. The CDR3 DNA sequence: TGTGCCAGCAGTTTGACAGCGTTTTACGAGCAGTACTTC. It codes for CASSLTAFYEQYF.

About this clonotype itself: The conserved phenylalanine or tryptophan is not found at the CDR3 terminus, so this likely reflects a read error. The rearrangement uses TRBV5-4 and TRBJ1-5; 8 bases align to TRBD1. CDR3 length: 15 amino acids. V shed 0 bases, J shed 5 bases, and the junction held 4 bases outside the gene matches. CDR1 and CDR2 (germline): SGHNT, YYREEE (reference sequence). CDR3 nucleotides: TGTGCCAGCAGCTTGGGGACAGGGTTGCATCAGCCCCAGCATTCT. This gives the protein CASSLGTGLHQPQHS.

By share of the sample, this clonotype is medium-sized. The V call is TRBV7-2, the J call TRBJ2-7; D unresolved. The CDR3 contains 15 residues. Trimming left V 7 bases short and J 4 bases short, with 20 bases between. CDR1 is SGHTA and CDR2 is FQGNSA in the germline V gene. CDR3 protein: CASTPGRSNFYEQYF. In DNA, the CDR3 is TGTGCCAGCACTCCGGGTCGGAGCAACTTTTACGAGCAGTACTTC.

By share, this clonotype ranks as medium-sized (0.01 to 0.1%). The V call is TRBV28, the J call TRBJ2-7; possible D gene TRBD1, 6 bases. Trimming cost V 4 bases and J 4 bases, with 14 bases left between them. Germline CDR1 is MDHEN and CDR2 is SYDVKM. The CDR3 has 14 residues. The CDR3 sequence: CASSSSQGPYEQYF. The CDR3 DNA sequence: TGTGCCAGCAGTTCATCCCAGGGGCCTTACGAGCAGTACTTC. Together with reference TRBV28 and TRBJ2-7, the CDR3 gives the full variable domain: DVKVTQSSRYLVKRTGEKVFLECVQDMDHENMFWYRQDPGLGLRLIYFSYDVKMKEKGDIPEGYSVSREKKERFSLILESASTNQTSMYLCASSSSQGPYEQYFGPGTRLTVT.

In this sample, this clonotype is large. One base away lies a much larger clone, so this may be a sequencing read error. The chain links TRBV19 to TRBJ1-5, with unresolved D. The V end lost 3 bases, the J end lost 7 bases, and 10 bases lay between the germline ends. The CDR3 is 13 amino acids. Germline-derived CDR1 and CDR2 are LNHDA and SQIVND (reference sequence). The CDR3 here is CASSIGGRQPQHF. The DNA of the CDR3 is TGTGCCAGTAGTATCGGAGGAAGGCAGCCCCAGCATTTT. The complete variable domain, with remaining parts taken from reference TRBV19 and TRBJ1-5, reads DGGITQSPKYLFRKEGQNVTLSCEQNLNHDAMYWYRQDPGQGLRLIYYSQIVNDFQKGDIAEGYSVSREKKESFPLTVTSAQKNPTAFYLCASSIGGRQPQHFGDGTRLSIL.

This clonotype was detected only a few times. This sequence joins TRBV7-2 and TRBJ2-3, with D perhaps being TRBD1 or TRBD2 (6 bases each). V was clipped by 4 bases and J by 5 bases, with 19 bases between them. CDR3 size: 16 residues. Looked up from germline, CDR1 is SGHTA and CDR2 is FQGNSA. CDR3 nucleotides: TGTGCCAGCAGCTCCCGAGCCGGGGGCTATGGAGATACGCAGTATTTT. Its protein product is CASSSRAGGYGDTQYF.

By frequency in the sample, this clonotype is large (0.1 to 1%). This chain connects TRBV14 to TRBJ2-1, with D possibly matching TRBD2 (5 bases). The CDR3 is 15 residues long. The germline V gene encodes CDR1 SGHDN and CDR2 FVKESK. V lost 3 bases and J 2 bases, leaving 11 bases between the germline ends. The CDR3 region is CASSHGLRAYNEQFF. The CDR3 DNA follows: TGTGCCAGCAGCCACGGACTTCGAGCCTACAATGAGCAGTTCTTC.

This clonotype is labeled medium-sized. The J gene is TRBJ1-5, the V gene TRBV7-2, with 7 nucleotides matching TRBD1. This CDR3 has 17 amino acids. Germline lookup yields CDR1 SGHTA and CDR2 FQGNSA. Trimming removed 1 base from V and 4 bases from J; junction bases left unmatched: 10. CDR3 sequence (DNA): TGTGCCAGCAGCTTAGAGGGGGCCGGAGGTTCTAATCAGCCCCAGCATTTT. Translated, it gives CASSLEGAGGSNQPQHF.

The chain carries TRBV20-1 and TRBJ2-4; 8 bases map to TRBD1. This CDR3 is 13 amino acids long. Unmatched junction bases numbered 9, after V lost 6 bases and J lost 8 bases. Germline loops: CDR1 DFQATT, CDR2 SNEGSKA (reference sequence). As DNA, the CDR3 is TGCAGTGCCAGACCCCAGGGGGCCTACATTCAGTACTTC. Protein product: CSARPQGAYIQYF.

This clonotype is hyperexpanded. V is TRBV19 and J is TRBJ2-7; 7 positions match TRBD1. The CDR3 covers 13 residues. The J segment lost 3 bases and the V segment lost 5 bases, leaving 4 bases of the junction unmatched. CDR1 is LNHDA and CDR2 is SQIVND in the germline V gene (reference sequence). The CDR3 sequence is CASSLTGIYEQYF. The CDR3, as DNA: TGTGCCAGTAGTTTGACAGGGATCTACGAGCAGTACTTC.

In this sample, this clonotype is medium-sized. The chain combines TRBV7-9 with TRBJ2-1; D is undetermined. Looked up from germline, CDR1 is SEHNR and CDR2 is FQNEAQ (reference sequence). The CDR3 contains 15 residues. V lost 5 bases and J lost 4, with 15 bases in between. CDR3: CASSPPAARYNEQFF. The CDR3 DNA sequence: TGTGCCAGCAGCCCACCCGCCGCCAGATACAATGAGCAGTTCTTC.

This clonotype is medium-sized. CDR3 coding DNA: TGTGCCAGCTCACCCGGGGCGGGCCCGGCCTACGAGCAGTACTTC. It yields the protein CASSPGAGPAYEQYF. This chain links TRBV18 with TRBJ2-7, with D possibly called TRBD1 or TRBD2 (5 bases each). This CDR3 spans 15 amino acids. CDR1 is KGHSH, CDR2 LQKENI, per germline. V lost 3 bases and J 2 bases, leaving 14 bases between the germline ends.

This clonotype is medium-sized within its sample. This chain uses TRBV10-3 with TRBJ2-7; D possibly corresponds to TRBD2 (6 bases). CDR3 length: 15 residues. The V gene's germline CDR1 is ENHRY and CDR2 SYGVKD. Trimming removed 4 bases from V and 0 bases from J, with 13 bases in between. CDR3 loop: CAISAFSGLSYEQYF. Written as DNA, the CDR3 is TGTGCCATCAGTGCCTTTAGCGGACTCTCCTACGAGCAGTACTTC.

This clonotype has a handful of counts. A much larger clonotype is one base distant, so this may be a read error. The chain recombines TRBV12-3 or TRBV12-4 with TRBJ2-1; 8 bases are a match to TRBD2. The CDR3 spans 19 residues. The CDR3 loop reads CAGSFRFGYAGGTDNEQFF. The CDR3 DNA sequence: TGTGCCGGCAGTTTTAGGTTTGGATATGCGGGGGGTACGGACAATGAGCAGTTCTTC.